Following are 25 T cell receptor beta chains from one sample sequenced in a study of blood T cell repertoires in COVID-19. Sequencing was performed with immunoSEQ multiplex PCR; in TCRdb, only in-frame clones are kept and a portion is missing. The sample yields about 61,000 clones, less than 90% seen once. The sample comprised peripheral blood. The source is a man older than 75 in a cohort sampled during active COVID-19.

This clone was seen a handful of times. The rearrangement links TRBV27 to TRBJ1-1, with 7 bases matching TRBD1. CDR1 and CDR2 from the germline V gene are MNHEY and SMNVEV (reference sequence). After removal of 5 bases from V and 3 bases from J, the junction contained 3 bases not matched to a gene. The CDR3 runs 13 residues. The DNA of the CDR3 is TGTGCCAGCAGTGTGACAGGGTACACTGAAGCTTTCTTT. It specifies CASSVTGYTEAFF.

This sequence joins TRBV10-3 and TRBJ2-3; 7 bases line up with TRBD1. The CDR3 length is 15 residues. The germline V gene has CDR1 ENHRY and CDR2 SYGVKD. Germline trimming cut 6 bases from V and 3 bases from J; bases unmatched to any gene: 9. CDR3 residues: CAIRTTGRETDTQYF. CDR3 DNA sequence: TGTGCCATCAGGACGACAGGGCGCGAAACAGATACGCAGTATTTT.

The rearrangement links TRBV5-1 to TRBJ2-1; no firm D call. The CDR3 consists of 16 residues. Germline V lookup: CDR1 SGHRS, CDR2 YFSETQ. V dropped 0 bases and J dropped 4 bases, with 14 bases sitting between them. DNA for the CDR3: TGCGCCAGCAGCTTGGTTGCGGTCCAGCCTTACAATGAGCAGTTCTTC. The encoded protein is CASSLVAVQPYNEQFF.

The chain is built from TRBV10-2 and TRBJ1-6, with no clear D. Between the trimmed V and J ends, which lost 10 bases and 10 bases, there was a span of 17 bases. This CDR3 contains 13 residues. Germline V gene lookup returns CDR1 WSHSY and CDR2 SAAADI. CDR3: CATYGGSNSPLHF. The DNA of the CDR3 is TGCGCCACCTACGGAGGTAGTAACTCACCCCTCCACTTT.

V and J are TRBV7-2 and TRBJ2-3; 11 positions agree with TRBD2. This CDR3 is built from 18 residues. Trimming cost V 1 base and J 6 bases; bases outside gene matches: 12. Looked up from germline, CDR1 is SGHTA and CDR2 is FQGNSA. The chain's CDR3 is CASSLVGLAGGARDTQYF. The CDR3 coding sequence is TGTGCCAGCAGCTTAGTCGGTCTAGCGGGGGGCGCAAGGGATACGCAGTATTTT.

V and J are TRBV4-1 and TRBJ1-1, with 9 nucleotides matching TRBD1. The CDR3 runs to 15 residues. CDR1 and CDR2 from the germline V gene are MGHRA and YSYEKL. With V trimmed by 4 bases and J by 5 bases, 8 bases remained unmatched. The CDR3 here is CASSPLNRGLTEAFF. DNA of the CDR3: TGCGCCAGCAGCCCACTTAACAGGGGGCTTACTGAAGCTTTCTTT.

V and J are TRBV18 and TRBJ2-1; tentative D call: TRBD1 (6 bases). V dropped 4 bases and J dropped 4 bases, with 14 bases sitting between them. The CDR3 contains 15 residues. CDR1 is KGHSH and CDR2 is LQKENI in the germline V gene. CDR3 protein: CASSLGTFGYNEQFF. CDR3 in DNA: TGTGCCAGCTCACTAGGGACATTTGGATACAATGAGCAGTTCTTC.

The rearrangement joins TRBV12-5 to TRBJ2-2, with D perhaps TRBD1 (5 bases). Looked up from germline, CDR1 is LGHNT and CDR2 is FRNRAP. V was pared by 3 bases and J by 8 bases, with 10 bases between. The CDR3 length is 13 residues. The CDR3 nucleotides are TGTGCTAGTGGTTTAAGGGGTACTGGGGAGCTGTTTTTT. Translated, it gives CASGLRGTGELFF.

The chain joins TRBV6-5 to TRBJ1-6; no firm D call. The germline V gene encodes CDR1 MNHEY and CDR2 SVGAGI. Trimming stripped 2 bases from V and 5 bases from J, with 13 bases between. The CDR3 extends over 16 amino acids. For the CDR3, the DNA is TGTGCCAGCAGTTACGGTGGGAGCCTCCATAATTCACCCCTCCACTTT. Translating gives CASSYGGSLHNSPLHF.

The chain links TRBV2 to TRBJ1-6; the D gene is possibly TRBD1 (6 bases). CDR3 length: 13 residues. V lost 4 bases and J 8 bases, leaving 9 bases between the germline ends. Per the germline V gene, CDR1 is SNHLY and CDR2 is FYNNEI. CDR3 amino acids: CASSGNRDSPLHF. The CDR3 DNA follows: TGTGCCAGCAGTGGGAACAGGGATTCACCCCTCCACTTT.

The chain couples TRBV6-6 to TRBJ2-6; D is unclear. This CDR3 region has 14 residues. V was cut by 3 bases and J by 2 bases, with 5 bases left in between. From germline, CDR1 is MNHNY and CDR2 SVGAGI (reference sequence). The CDR3 DNA reads TGTGCCAGCAGTTATGCGACTGGGGCCAACGTCCTGACTTTC. Protein: CASSYATGANVLTF.

This rearrangement joins TRBV28 to TRBJ2-1, with 8 bases aligning to TRBD1. CDR1 and CDR2 from the germline V gene are MDHEN and SYDVKM. This CDR3 is built from 14 residues. Trimming cost V 4 bases and J 8 bases; bases outside gene matches: 7. The CDR3 here is CASSSPDRVDEQFF. The CDR3 region has the DNA TGTGCCAGCAGTTCCCCGGACAGGGTCGATGAGCAGTTCTTC.

The gene calls are TRBV4-2 and TRBJ2-1; 8 bases fit TRBD1. Germline CDR1 is LGHNA and CDR2 is YNFKEQ. Trimming cost V 0 bases and J 4 bases; bases outside gene matches: 8. The CDR3 is 17 amino acids. DNA of the CDR3: TGTGCCAGCAGCCAAGAGGTGGGGCAGGGGGCTTACAATGAGCAGTTCTTC. Its protein is CASSQEVGQGAYNEQFF.

The J gene is TRBJ1-6, the V gene TRBV5-5, with D maybe TRBD1 (6 bases). The V gene lost 1 base and the J gene lost 7 bases, with 12 bases spanning the gap. From germline, CDR1 is SGHKS and CDR2 YYEKEE (reference sequence). The CDR3 length is 15 residues. CDR3 DNA: TGTGCCAGCAGCTTGACAGGGACCGGCAATTCACCCCTCCACTTT. It translates to CASSLTGTGNSPLHF.

The gene calls are TRBV6-1 and TRBJ2-3; D not certain. CDR3 length: 15 residues. Trimming removed 1 base at V and 0 bases at J, with 8 bases between. In germline, CDR1 is MNHNS, CDR2 SASEGT. The CDR3 spells CASSEGLDSTDTQYF. Here the CDR3 DNA reads TGTGCCAGCAGTGAAGGACTGGATAGCACAGATACGCAGTATTTT.

This chain uses TRBV3-1 (or the pseudogene TRBV3-2) with TRBJ2-5; 10 nucleotides agree with TRBD1. CDR1 and CDR2 (germline): LGHDT, YNNKEL (reference sequence). This CDR3 is built from 14 residues. V lost 4 bases, J lost 2 bases, and 1 base stayed unmatched. CDR3 protein: CASSRTGGQETQYF. DNA for the CDR3: TGTGCCAGCAGCCGGACAGGGGGTCAAGAGACCCAGTACTTC.

The chain couples TRBV5-4 to TRBJ2-7; 8 positions agree with TRBD1. With 4 bases clipped from V and 4 bases from J, the junction kept 10 bases outside the gene matches. The CDR3 has 15 residues. The germline gives CDR1 SGHNT, CDR2 YYREEE (reference sequence). DNA of the CDR3: TGTGCCAGCAGCGTGGACAGGGACCGCATGTACGAGCAGTACTTC. Amino acids: CASSVDRDRMYEQYF. Combining the CDR3 with reference TRBV5-4 and TRBJ2-7 gives the whole variable domain ETGVTQSPTHLIKTRGQQVTLRCSSQSGHNTVSWYQQALGQGPQFIFQYYREEENGRGNFPPRFSGLQFPNYSSELNVNALELDDSALYLCASSVDRDRMYEQYFGPGTRLTVT.

The chain has TRBV5-1 and TRBJ1-1, with D unresolved. CDR3 length: 14 residues. V shed 2 bases and J shed 1 base, with 9 bases lying between them. Germline CDR1 and CDR2: SGHRS and YFSETQ. The CDR3 loop is CASSLRQANTEAFF. The CDR3 nucleotides read TGCGCCAGCAGCTTACGGCAGGCGAACACTGAAGCTTTCTTT.

As for this clone: The same CDR3 also results from other DNA sequences found in this sample. CDR3 nucleotide sequence: TGTGCCAGCAAAAGGGACAGCCTCTATGGCTACACCTTC. It translates to CASKRDSLYGYTF. The V call is TRBV6-5, the J call TRBJ1-2; TRBD1 aligns across 7 bases. The CDR3 loop spans 13 amino acids. Trimming took 7 bases from V and 4 from J; bases not matched to a gene: 6. Germline V gives CDR1 MNHEY, CDR2 SVGAGI.

This sequence joins TRBV6-5 and TRBJ1-5; D gene uncertain. Deletions cut 5 bases from V and 0 bases from J, with 5 bases between. In germline, CDR1 is MNHEY, CDR2 SVGAGI. The CDR3 has 13 residues. Written as DNA, the CDR3 is TGTGCCAGCAGTCTGAGTAGCAATCAGCCCCAGCATTTT. Translated: CASSLSSNQPQHF.

The chain carries TRBV5-1 and TRBJ2-1, with 8 bases identical to TRBD1. Germline CDR1 and CDR2: SGHRS and YFSETQ. V lost 0 bases to trimming and J lost 2 bases; unmatched junction nucleotides: 1. The CDR3 length is 15 residues. CDR3 sequence reads: CASSLDRGTYNEQFF. CDR3 nucleotides: TGCGCCAGCAGCTTGGACAGGGGGACCTACAATGAGCAGTTCTTC.

The gene calls are TRBV30 and TRBJ2-4; 8 bases map to TRBD1. The CDR3 has 12 amino acids. CDR1 is GTSNPN and CDR2 is SVGIG in the germline V gene (reference sequence). The trim removed 2 bases at V and 6 bases at J, leaving 0 bases unmatched. CDR3 sequence (DNA): TGTGCCTGGAGTACAGGGGGAAACATTCAGTACTTC. Translated: CAWSTGGNIQYF.

This clone was detected only once. V and J are TRBV5-4 and TRBJ2-5; no firm D call. Trimming left V 2 bases short and J 2 bases short, with 10 bases between. The CDR3 has 14 residues. Germline CDR1 SGHNT, CDR2 YYREEE (reference sequence). This chain's CDR3 is CASSLAISQETQYF. CDR3 bases: TGTGCCAGCAGCTTAGCGATTTCTCAAGAGACCCAGTACTTC.

The J gene is TRBJ2-7, the V gene TRBV6-5; 9 positions agree with TRBD1. CDR1 and CDR2 (germline): MNHEY, SVGAGI. Losses at the gene ends were 6 bases for V and 3 bases for J; bases not matched to a gene: 6. This CDR3 is 14 amino acids long. The CDR3 coding sequence is TGTGCCAGCAGGGGGACAGGGAGCATCTACGAGCAGTACTTC. Its protein product is CASRGTGSIYEQYF.

V and J are TRBV28 and TRBJ2-6, with 7 bases aligning to TRBD2. V was pared by 2 bases and J by 0 bases, with 7 bases of the junction left unmatched. This CDR3 contains 18 residues. CDR1 is MDHEN and CDR2 is SYDVKM in the germline V gene. In DNA, the CDR3 is TGTGCCAGCAGTTTACTCGGGGGGTCGACCTCTGGGGCCAACGTCCTGACTTTC. Protein product: CASSLLGGSTSGANVLTF.